Listed here are 32 T cell receptor beta chains from one sample, sequenced in a study of cytomegalovirus exposure and HLA in healthy donors. The PCR had 60 Vbeta and 13 Jbeta primers. Libraries were prepared by immunoSEQ multiplex PCR; TCRdb keeps only in-frame clonotypes and omits some of them. Among 60,000 to 70,000 clones, about 61% were seen once, and the ten largest hold approximately 3%. Sequenced input: PBMCs. The receptors originated from a woman aged 45 to 65 in good health and CMV-seronegative.

The chain links TRBV5-6 to TRBJ2-7; 7 bases fit TRBD1. There are 13 residues in the CDR3. Germline assignment: CDR1 SGHDT and CDR2 YYEEEE. The junction had 5 bases not matched to a gene; V was cut back by 2 bases and J by 6 bases. The CDR3 sequence is CASSFNRGSEQYF. DNA for the CDR3: TGTGCCAGCAGCTTCAACAGGGGAAGCGAGCAGTACTTC.

The count of this clone is one. The genes are TRBV9 and TRBJ1-5; D not certain. The CDR3 totals 14 residues. V was clipped by 4 bases and J by 5 bases, with 13 bases between them. CDR1 and CDR2 (germline): SGDLS, YYNGEE. The CDR3 reads CASSPGYDYQPQHF. The CDR3 DNA sequence: TGTGCCAGCAGCCCGGGGTACGACTATCAGCCCCAGCATTTT.

There are a few counts of this clone. V is TRBV5-6 and J is TRBJ2-7; a weak D match, TRBD2 (6 bases). V lost 4 bases and J 2 bases, leaving 10 bases between the germline ends. This CDR3 is built from 13 residues. Germline V CDR1 and CDR2: SGHDT, YYEEEE. The CDR3 reads CASSHTGAYEQYF. CDR3 DNA sequence: TGTGCCAGCAGCCATACGGGGGCCTACGAGCAGTACTTC.

The chain combines TRBV4-3 with TRBJ2-7, with 8 nucleotides matching TRBD1. The J segment lost 3 bases and the V segment lost 4 bases, leaving 11 bases of the junction unmatched. CDR1 and CDR2 (germline): LGHNA, YSLEER. CDR3 length: 16 residues. For the CDR3, the DNA is TGCGCCAGCAGCCTTGCCCCCGGGACAGGAATCTACGAGCAGTACTTC. Its protein is CASSLAPGTGIYEQYF.

This rearrangement joins TRBV5-1 to TRBJ2-3; 9 bases fit TRBD2. Germline lookup yields CDR1 SGHRS and CDR2 YFSETQ. The CDR3 totals 17 residues. Trimming took 4 bases from V and 0 from J; bases not matched to a gene: 9. The CDR3 DNA is TGCGCCAGCAGCCCCCCGGGGGCGGGAGGGAGCACAGATACGCAGTATTTT. Amino acids: CASSPPGAGGSTDTQYF. Supplemented by reference TRBV5-1 and TRBJ2-3, the full variable domain reads KAGVTQTPRYLIKTRGQQVTLSCSPISGHRSVSWYQQTPGQGLQFLFEYFSETQRNKGNFPGRFSGRQFSNSRSEMNVSTLELGDSALYLCASSPPGAGGSTDTQYFGPGTRLTVL.

The chain couples TRBV28 to TRBJ1-4, with 7 bases matching TRBD1. The CDR3 runs 15 residues. V lost 5 bases to trimming and J lost 3 bases; unmatched junction nucleotides: 6. Germline V gene data show CDR1 as MDHEN and CDR2 as SYDVKM. The CDR3 DNA is TGTGCCAGCAGTATAGGGACAGTCCCTAATGAAAAACTGTTTTTT. Protein product: CASSIGTVPNEKLFF.

The chain recombines TRBV5-4 with TRBJ2-5; D may be TRBD2 (6 bases). V was shortened by 4 bases and J by 0 bases, with 16 bases between the two germline ends. This CDR3 contains 16 residues. CDR1 and CDR2 (germline): SGHNT, YYREEE (reference sequence). CDR3: CASSLQGGTDQETQYF. The CDR3 DNA reads as TGTGCCAGCAGCCTCCAGGGCGGGACCGACCAAGAGACCCAGTACTTC.

A few counts support this clone. This chain joins TRBV12-5 and TRBJ2-5; weak D call: TRBD2 (6 bases). Deletions cut 8 bases from V and 0 bases from J, with 10 bases between. Germline CDR1 LGHNT, CDR2 FRNRAP. This CDR3 is built from 13 residues. CDR3 loop: CASSGGYQETQYF. The CDR3 region has the DNA TGTGCTAGTTCTGGGGGGTACCAAGAGACCCAGTACTTC.

The V gene is TRBV19, the J gene TRBJ2-1; D not resolved. Germline CDR1 and CDR2: LNHDA and SQIVND (reference sequence). V lost 5 bases and J 6 bases, leaving 17 bases between the germline ends. The CDR3 spans 15 residues. The CDR3 DNA follows: TGTGCCAGTAGTGATAACAGTGTTTCTTTCAATGAGCAGTTCTTC. This translates into CASSDNSVSFNEQFF.

The V gene is TRBV5-6, the J gene TRBJ1-4; 7 nucleotides agree with TRBD1. Germline lookup yields CDR1 SGHDT and CDR2 YYEEEE. This CDR3 has 14 residues. V shed 4 bases and J 8 bases; nucleotides not matched to a gene: 8. The chain's CDR3 is CASSTGQLGEKLFF. CDR3 sequence (DNA): TGTGCCAGCAGCACGGGACAGTTGGGGGAAAAACTGTTTTTT. The full variable domain, completed using reference TRBV5-6 and TRBJ1-4, is DAGVTQSPTHLIKTRGQQVTLRCSPKSGHDTVSWYQQALGQGPQFIFQYYEEEERQRGNFPDRFSGHQFPNYSSELNVNALLLGDSALYLCASSTGQLGEKLFFGSGTQLSVL.

Only a few counts were recorded for this clone. This chain uses TRBV6-5 with TRBJ1-4, with D perhaps matching TRBD1 (5 bases). The CDR3 runs to 15 residues. Between the trimmed V and J ends, which lost 5 bases and 5 bases, there was a span of 15 bases. Germline V CDR1 and CDR2: MNHEY, SVGAGI. For the CDR3, the DNA is TGTGCCAGCAGTCTTGACAGCTACTCCAATGAAAAACTGTTTTTT. Translating it yields CASSLDSYSNEKLFF.

This clone showed up just a few times. The chain joins TRBV29-1 to TRBJ2-7; D perhaps matches TRBD2 (6 bases). In germline, CDR1 is SQVTM, CDR2 ANQGSEA. The CDR3 runs 14 residues. With 1 base removed from V and 0 bases from J, the gap between germline ends came to 10 bases. The CDR3 DNA sequence: TGCAGCGTTGAAGCCCGGGAGAGCTCCTACGAGCAGTACTTC. Protein product: CSVEARESSYEQYF.

V usage is TRBV5-1 and J usage is TRBJ2-3; D might be TRBD1 (5 bases). Trimming took 0 bases from V and 3 from J, leaving 8 bases between them. Germline CDR1 is SGHRS and CDR2 is YFSETQ. The CDR3 spans 14 residues. CDR3 region: CASSLEDSTDTQYF. In nucleotides, the CDR3 is TGCGCCAGCAGCTTGGAAGACAGTACAGATACGCAGTATTTT.

This clone has just a few counts. V usage is TRBV6-6 and J usage is TRBJ2-7; 8 bases fit TRBD2. The CDR3 runs to 13 residues. Per the germline V gene, CDR1 is MNHNY and CDR2 is SVGAGI (reference sequence). The J segment lost 7 bases and the V segment lost 6 bases, leaving 8 bases of the junction unmatched. The CDR3 region has the DNA TGTGCCAGCAGCCCGGGGGGGGTCGGGGAGCAGTACTTC. Translation: CASSPGGVGEQYF.

The V call is TRBV5-1, the J call TRBJ2-7; TRBD1 aligns across 7 bases. V lost 4 bases and J lost 1; bases outside the gene matches: 8. This CDR3 has 15 amino acids. Looked up from germline, CDR1 is SGHRS and CDR2 is YFSETQ. The CDR3 loop reads CASSPDNRGSYEQYF. CDR3 DNA sequence: TGCGCCAGCAGCCCAGATAACAGGGGATCCTACGAGCAGTACTTC.

In this sample, this clone turned up a few times. The CDR3 region has the DNA TGTGCCAGCAGCTTTGGGGGGGGCGAGCAGTACTTC. As protein: CASSFGGGEQYF. This rearrangement joins TRBV7-2 to TRBJ2-7; the match to TRBD2 covers 7 bases. The germline V gene has CDR1 SGHTA and CDR2 FQGNSA. The CDR3 runs to 12 residues. The V gene end was trimmed by 3 bases and the J gene end by 6 bases; junction bases not matched to a gene: 2.

This chain joins TRBV9 and TRBJ1-1; 10 nucleotides agree with TRBD1. The CDR3 is 14 amino acids. V was pared by 2 bases and J by 5 bases, with 3 bases of the junction left unmatched. Per the germline V gene, CDR1 is SGDLS and CDR2 is YYNGEE. CDR3 protein: CASSVGQGGTEAFF. The CDR3 nucleotides are TGTGCCAGCAGCGTTGGACAGGGGGGAACTGAAGCTTTCTTT.

This clone has only a few counts. The CDR3 region has the DNA TGTGCTAGTGGTCCGCCCCTGACAGGGGAAGAGACCCAGTACTTC. Its protein product is CASGPPLTGEETQYF. The chain links TRBV12-5 to TRBJ2-5; TRBD1 agrees at 8 bases. Per germline, CDR1 LGHNT and CDR2 FRNRAP. Trimming took 5 bases from V and 3 from J; bases not matched to a gene: 8. The CDR3 length is 15 residues. Looking up the rest from reference TRBV12-5 and TRBJ2-5 gives the full variable domain: DARVTQTPRHKVTEMGQEVTMRCQPILGHNTVFWYRQTMMQGLELLAYFRNRAPLDDSGMPKDRFSAEMPDATLATLKIQPSEPRDSAVYFCASGPPLTGEETQYFGPGTRLLVL.

The chain has TRBV19 and TRBJ1-3; D unresolved. Trimming removed 10 bases at V and 5 bases at J, with 18 bases between. This CDR3 region has 14 residues. The germline V gene encodes CDR1 LNHDA and CDR2 SQIVND (reference sequence). Here the CDR3 DNA reads TGTGCCACCCGGGAAAAAGTTGACAGAAACACCATATATTTT. Encoded protein: CATREKVDRNTIYF.

The J gene is TRBJ2-5, the V gene TRBV27; 10 bases map to TRBD2. Unmatched junction bases numbered 9, after V lost 5 bases and J lost 6 bases. Germline assignment: CDR1 MNHEY and CDR2 SMNVEV (reference sequence). The CDR3 is made up of 15 amino acids. DNA of the CDR3: TGTGCCAGCAGTAGCGGGAGGGCCTTACCAAAGACCCAGTACTTC. This translates into CASSSGRALPKTQYF.

The rearrangement joins TRBV7-8 to TRBJ2-2, with D possibly TRBD2 on 6 matching bases. The V gene lost 3 bases and the J gene lost 0 bases, with 8 bases spanning the gap. The CDR3 runs to 15 residues. CDR1 is SGHVS and CDR2 is FQNEAQ in the germline V gene. CDR3 residues: CASSLDYPNTGELFF. CDR3 in DNA: TGTGCCAGCAGCTTGGACTATCCGAACACCGGGGAGCTGTTTTTT.

The table lists this clone with many counts. The chain has TRBV7-3 and TRBJ1-1; no definite D call. From germline, CDR1 is SGHTA and CDR2 FQGTGA. V was pared by 5 bases and J by 3 bases, with 10 bases between. The CDR3 consists of 13 residues. The CDR3: CASSRQRDTEAFF. The CDR3 DNA sequence: TGTGCCAGCAGCCGGCAGAGGGACACTGAAGCTTTCTTT.

The chain recombines TRBV2 with TRBJ2-1; D gene uncertain. The germline V gene has CDR1 SNHLY and CDR2 FYNNEI. The CDR3 runs to 12 residues. Between the trimmed V and J ends, which lost 5 bases and 7 bases, there was a span of 9 bases. CDR3 region: CASSPTGNEQFF. The DNA for the CDR3 is TGTGCCAGCAGTCCGACTGGAAATGAGCAGTTCTTC.

This clone was seen only once. The chain carries TRBV4-3 and TRBJ2-6; TRBD1 might be the D (6 bases). V gave up 4 bases and J gave up 0 bases, with 13 bases separating them. CDR1 is LGHNA, CDR2 YSLEER, per germline. This CDR3 comprises 17 residues. The CDR3 DNA reads as TGCGCCAGCAGCCCGACAGGCTTCCGCTCTGGGGCCAACGTCCTGACTTTC. Translated: CASSPTGFRSGANVLTF.

In its sample, this clone was seen a few times. The chain joins TRBV11-2 to TRBJ2-6, with D possibly matching TRBD1 (5 bases). In germline, CDR1 is SGHAT, CDR2 FQNNGV. CDR3 length equals 18 residues. Trimming removed 5 bases from V and 0 bases from J, with 17 bases in between. This CDR3 is CASSGAPGTTSGANVLTF. CDR3 nucleotide sequence: TGTGCCAGCAGCGGGGCCCCGGGTACTACCTCTGGGGCCAACGTCCTGACTTTC.

This chain connects TRBV4-3 to TRBJ2-7, with 12 positions matching TRBD2. V lost 0 bases to trimming and J lost 2 bases; unmatched junction nucleotides: 8. The CDR3 extends over 18 amino acids. CDR1 LGHNA and CDR2 YSLEER come from the germline V gene. CDR3 bases: TGCGCCAGCAGCCAAGACCTAGCGGGAGGGCCCTTCCCCTACGAGCAGTACTTC. Protein: CASSQDLAGGPFPYEQYF.

CDR3 in amino acids: CSVDRDSSYNEQFF. The CDR3 bases are TGCAGCGTTGACAGGGATTCTTCCTACAATGAGCAGTTCTTC. The rearrangement uses TRBV29-1 and TRBJ2-1; the D gene is possibly TRBD1 (5 bases). V was pared by 3 bases and J by 1 base, with 10 bases between. The germline CDR1 and CDR2 sequences are SQVTM and ANQGSEA. The CDR3 loop spans 14 amino acids.

In the case of this clone: Mismatch with germline at one junction end may stem from a read error. The V call is TRBV29-1, the J call TRBJ1-2, with 9 bases that match TRBD1. This CDR3 is built from 12 residues. Looked up from germline, CDR1 is SQVTM and CDR2 is ANQGSEA. CDR3 loop: CSARTGDYGYSF. Written as DNA, the CDR3 is TGCAGCGCCAGGACAGGGGACTATGGCTACTCCTTC.

The CDR3 spells CSVAGGKETQYF. In DNA, the CDR3 is TGCAGCGTTGCTGGGGGGAAAGAGACCCAGTACTTC. The V call is TRBV29-1, the J call TRBJ2-5; D is possibly TRBD2 (6 bases). Germline CDR1 reads SQVTM; CDR2 reads ANQGSEA. CDR3 size: 12 residues. Trimming removed 4 bases at V and 3 bases at J, with 9 bases between.

This chain uses TRBV19 with TRBJ2-7; TRBD2 aligns across 12 bases. Germline assignment: CDR1 LNHDA and CDR2 SQIVND (reference sequence). The CDR3 is made up of 17 amino acids. V lost 2 bases and J lost 5; bases outside the gene matches: 10. The CDR3 DNA follows: TGTGCCAGTAGTATAAGGACTAGCGGGACCCAACCCCACGAGCAGTACTTC. Amino acids: CASSIRTSGTQPHEQYF.

The rearrangement uses TRBV28 and TRBJ1-5; 8 nucleotides align to TRBD1. Germline assignment: CDR1 MDHEN and CDR2 SYDVKM. This CDR3 has 13 residues. The ends lost 6 bases at V and 3 bases at J; junction bases unmatched: 1. CDR3 sequence (DNA): TGTGCCAGCAGGGGACAGGTCAATCAGCCCCAGCATTTT. It codes for CASRGQVNQPQHF.

The CDR3 sequence: CASSIWLAGVSEQFF. The CDR3 DNA reads as TGTGCCAGTAGTATATGGCTAGCGGGAGTCTCCGAGCAGTTCTTC. The V and J genes are TRBV19 and TRBJ2-1; 10 bases are shared with TRBD2. CDR3 length: 15 amino acids. Germline V gene lookup returns CDR1 LNHDA and CDR2 SQIVND (reference sequence). With V trimmed by 2 bases and J by 10 bases, 8 bases remained unmatched.